The clone carrying this T cell receptor (beta chain) was counted only a few times. This sample is part of a study of T-cell reconstitution after alpha-beta-depleted transplantation in children. CDR3 length: 15 amino acids. The V end lost 0 bases, the J end lost 5 bases, and 13 bases lay between the germline ends. Germline V gene data show CDR1 as DFQATT and CDR2 as SNEGSKA (reference sequence). As it was prepared, the TCRbeta library received unique molecular identifiers. MiXCR was run by TCRdb on the PCR reads, yielding one entry per CDR3 protein. The sample has hundreds of thousands of distinct CDR3 sequences, about 9.5% seen once.

The rearrangement uses TRBV20-1 and TRBJ1-4; TRBD1 might be the D (5 bases). The sequence was obtained from a human donor who donated a stem cell graft to a child with acute lymphoblastic leukemia. Specimen: PBMCs from the stem cell graft donor, collected from the stem cell graft. CDR3 sequence (DNA): TGCAGTGCTAGAGATGTTGCCTGGGGCAATGAAAAACTGTTTTTT. Amino acid sequence: CSARDVAWGNEKLFF.